A selection of T cell receptor beta chains follows, all from one sample in a study of tumor-infiltrating lymphocytes in primary liver carcinoma. A single record per CDR3 protein comes from TCRdb applying MiXCR to the multiplex PCR reads. The repertoire includes 40,000 to 55,000 distinct CDR3 sequences, 55% to 75% of them detected once, and roughly 27% sits in the top ten. Sequencing input: liver tumor tissue from sampling region 5. Receptors originate from a middle-aged man with primary liver carcinoma and hepatitis B virus infection. Each CDR3 is given with its conserved first and last residue. Each record gives: J gene, D gene, V gene, clone size, CDR3 protein, CDR3 DNA. A D gene is named only where the DNA matches it firmly. The size of a clone is reported for some rows only, either as once, few or many, or as a class for expanded clones.

TRBJ2-3 | . | TRBV24-1 | many | CATSDSAGSTDTQYF | TGTGCCACCAGTGATTCGGCGGGAAGCACAGATACGCAGTATTTT
TRBJ2-1 | TRBD2 | TRBV7-8 | . | CACSYPQREIRNEQFF | TGTGCCTGCAGCTACCCGCAGCGGGAGATTAGGAACGAGCAGTTCTTC
TRBJ2-3 | . | TRBV12-5 | . | CASGFRTDYPTSTDTYYF | TGTGCTAGTGGTTTTCGGACAGACTATCCAACTAGCACAGATACGTACTATTTT
TRBJ2-7 | TRBD2 | TRBV6-9 | . | CASSYPGRDYEQYF | TGTGCCAGCAGTTATCCGGGGCGGGACTACGAGCAGTATTTC
TRBJ2-3 | TRBD2 | TRBV12-3/TRBV12-4 | many | CASSLAAGITDTQYF | TGTGCCAGCAGTTTGGCAGCGGGGATCACAGATACGCAGTATTTT
TRBJ2-1 | . | TRBV11-2 | . | CASSRTVGRLARPNEQFF | TGTGCCAGCAGCCGTACAGTAGGGAGATTAGCGAGACCCAATGAGCAGTTCTTC
TRBJ2-7 | . | TRBV12-3/TRBV12-4 | . | CASRLDSGSYEQYF | TGTGCCAGCCGACTCGACTCCGGCTCCTACGAGCAGTACTTC
TRBJ2-3 | . | TRBV4-2 | . | CASSHPITDTQYF | TGTGCCAGTAGCCATCCTATCACAGATACGCAGTACTTT
TRBJ1-1 | . | TRBV5-1 | many | CASSPQGGTEAFF | TGCGCCAGCAGCCCACAGGGAGGCACTGAAGCTTTCTTT
TRBJ2-5 | . | TRBV6-2/TRBV6-3 | few | CVSSYPPGPPGTQYF | TGTGTCAGCAGTTATCCTCCTGGGCCGCCGGGGACCCAGTACTTC
TRBJ1-2 | . | TRBV29-1 | . | CGVEADGAHYGYAF | TGCGGCGTTGAAGCAGACGGAGCGCACTATGGCTACGCCTTC
TRBJ2-5 | . | TRBV7-3 | once | CASSSGVKETQYF | TGTGCCAGCAGCTCAGGGGTCAAAGAGACCCAGTACTTC
TRBJ1-2 | TRBD1 | TRBV12-3/TRBV12-4 | . | CASSYRDRPSYGYTF | TGTGCCAGTAGCTACCGGGACAGACCTAGCTATGGCTACACCTTC